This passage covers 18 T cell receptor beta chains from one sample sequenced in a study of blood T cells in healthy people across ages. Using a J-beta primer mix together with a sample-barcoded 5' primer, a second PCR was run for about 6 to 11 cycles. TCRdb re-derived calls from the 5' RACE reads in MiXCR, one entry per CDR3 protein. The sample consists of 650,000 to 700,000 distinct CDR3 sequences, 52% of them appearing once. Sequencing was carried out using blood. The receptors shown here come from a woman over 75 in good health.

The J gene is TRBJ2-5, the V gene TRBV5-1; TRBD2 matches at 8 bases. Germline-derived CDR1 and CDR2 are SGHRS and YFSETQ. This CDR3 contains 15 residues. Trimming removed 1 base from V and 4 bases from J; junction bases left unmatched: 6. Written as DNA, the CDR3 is TGCGCCAGCAGCTTGTCGACTAGCGCGCCAGAGACCCAGTACTTC. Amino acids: CASSLSTSAPETQYF.

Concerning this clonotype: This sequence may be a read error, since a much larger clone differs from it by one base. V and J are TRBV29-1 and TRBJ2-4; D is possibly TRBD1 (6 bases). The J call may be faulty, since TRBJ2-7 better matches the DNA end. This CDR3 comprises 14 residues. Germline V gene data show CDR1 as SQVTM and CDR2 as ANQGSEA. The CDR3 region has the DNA TGCAACGTTCAAGAGCACAGGGCGACCTACGAGCAGTACTTC. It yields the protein CNVQEHRATYEQYF.

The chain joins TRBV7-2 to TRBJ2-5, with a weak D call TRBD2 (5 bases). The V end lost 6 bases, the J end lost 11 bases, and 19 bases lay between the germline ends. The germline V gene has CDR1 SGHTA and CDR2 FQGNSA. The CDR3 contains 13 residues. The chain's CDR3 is CASSISPFGEQYF. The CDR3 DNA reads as TGTGCCAGCAGTATTAGCCCCTTTGGGGAGCAGTACTTC.

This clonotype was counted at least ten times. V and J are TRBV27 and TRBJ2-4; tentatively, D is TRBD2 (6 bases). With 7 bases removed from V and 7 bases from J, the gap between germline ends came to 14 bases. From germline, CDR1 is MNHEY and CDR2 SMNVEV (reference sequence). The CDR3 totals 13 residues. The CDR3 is CASTGVSRNIQYF. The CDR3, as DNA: TGTGCCAGCACGGGGGTCTCAAGGAACATTCAGTACTTC.

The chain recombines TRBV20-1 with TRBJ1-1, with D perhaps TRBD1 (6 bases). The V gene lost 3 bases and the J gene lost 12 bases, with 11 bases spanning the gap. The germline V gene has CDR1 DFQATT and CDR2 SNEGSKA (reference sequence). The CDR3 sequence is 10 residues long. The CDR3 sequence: CSAREGTTFF. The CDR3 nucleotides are TGCAGTGCTAGGGAAGGGACAACTTTCTTT.

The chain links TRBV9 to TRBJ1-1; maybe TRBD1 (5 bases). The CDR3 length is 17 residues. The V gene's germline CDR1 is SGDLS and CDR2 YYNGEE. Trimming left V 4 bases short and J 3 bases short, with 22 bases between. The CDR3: CASSFPGIGGGDTEAFF. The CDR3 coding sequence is TGTGCCAGCAGCTTCCCCGGGATAGGCGGAGGGGACACTGAAGCTTTCTTT.

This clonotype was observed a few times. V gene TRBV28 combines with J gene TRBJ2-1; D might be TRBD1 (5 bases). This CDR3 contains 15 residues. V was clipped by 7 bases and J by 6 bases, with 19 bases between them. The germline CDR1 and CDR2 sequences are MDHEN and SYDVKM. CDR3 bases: TGTGCCAGCACCCGCGATGCAGGGCTACCCAATGAGCAGTTCTTC. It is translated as CASTRDAGLPNEQFF.

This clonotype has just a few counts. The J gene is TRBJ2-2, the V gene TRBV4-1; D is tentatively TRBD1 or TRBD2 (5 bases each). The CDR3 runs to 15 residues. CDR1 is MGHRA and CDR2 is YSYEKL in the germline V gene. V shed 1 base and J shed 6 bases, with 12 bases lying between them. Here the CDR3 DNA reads TGCGCCAGCAGCCAAGGCATTGTGGGGGCCGGGGAGCTGTTTTTT. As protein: CASSQGIVGAGELFF.

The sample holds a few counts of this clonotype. As DNA, the CDR3 is TGTGCCAGCAGTTTGGTGGTGGTCTCTGGGGCCAACGTCCTGACTTTC. Translating it yields CASSLVVVSGANVLTF. The chain has TRBV12-3 or TRBV12-4 and TRBJ2-6; D gene uncertain. The V end lost 3 bases, the J end lost 0 bases, and 9 bases lay between the germline ends. CDR3 length: 16 residues.

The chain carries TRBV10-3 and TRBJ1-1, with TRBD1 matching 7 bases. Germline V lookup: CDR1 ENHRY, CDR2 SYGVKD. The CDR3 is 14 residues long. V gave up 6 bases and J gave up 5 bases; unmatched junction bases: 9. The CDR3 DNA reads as TGTGCCATCAGCCAGACAGGGCGGGAGACTGAAGCTTTCTTT. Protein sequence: CAISQTGRETEAFF.

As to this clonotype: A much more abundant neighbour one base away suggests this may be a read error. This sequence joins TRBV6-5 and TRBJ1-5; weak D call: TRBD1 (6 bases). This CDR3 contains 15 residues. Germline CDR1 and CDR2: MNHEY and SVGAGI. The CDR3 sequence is CASSYLQGPNQSQHF. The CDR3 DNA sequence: TGTGCCAGCAGTTACCTACAGGGCCCTAATCAGTCCCAGCATTTT.

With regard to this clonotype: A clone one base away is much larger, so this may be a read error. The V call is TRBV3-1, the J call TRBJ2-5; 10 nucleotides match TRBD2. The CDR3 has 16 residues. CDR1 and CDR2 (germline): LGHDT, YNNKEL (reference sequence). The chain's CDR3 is CVSSLTGTSVKETQYF. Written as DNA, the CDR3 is TGTGTCAGCAGCCTAACCGGGACTAGCGTAAAAGAGACCCAGTACTTC.

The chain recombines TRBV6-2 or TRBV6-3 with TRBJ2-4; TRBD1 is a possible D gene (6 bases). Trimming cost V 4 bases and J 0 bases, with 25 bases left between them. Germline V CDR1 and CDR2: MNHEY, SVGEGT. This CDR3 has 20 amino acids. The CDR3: CASSFRVRQGTPLAKNIQYF. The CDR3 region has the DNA TGTGCCAGCAGTTTCCGGGTGCGGCAGGGGACACCCTTAGCCAAAAACATTCAGTACTTC.

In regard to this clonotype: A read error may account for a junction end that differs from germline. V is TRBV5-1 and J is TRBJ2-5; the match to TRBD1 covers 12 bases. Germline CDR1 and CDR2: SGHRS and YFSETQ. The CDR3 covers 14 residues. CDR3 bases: TGCGCCAGCCGCTTGGGGACAGGGGGCTACGAGCAATACTTC. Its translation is CASRLGTGGYEQYF.

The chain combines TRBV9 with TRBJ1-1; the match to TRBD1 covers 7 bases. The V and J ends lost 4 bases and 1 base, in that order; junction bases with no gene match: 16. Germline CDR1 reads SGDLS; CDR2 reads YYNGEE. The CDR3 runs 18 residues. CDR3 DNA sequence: TGTGCCAGCAGCACGCGATGGGAGCAGGGGGTCCGGAACACTGAAGCTTTCTTT. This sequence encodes CASSTRWEQGVRNTEAFF.

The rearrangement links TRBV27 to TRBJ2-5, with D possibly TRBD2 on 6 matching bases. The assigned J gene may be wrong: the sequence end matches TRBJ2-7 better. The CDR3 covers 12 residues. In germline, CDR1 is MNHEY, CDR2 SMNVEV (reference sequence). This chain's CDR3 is CASTGGDYEQYF. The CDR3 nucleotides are TGTGCCAGCACGGGCGGGGATTACGAGCAGTACTTC.

For the CDR3, the DNA is TGTGCCAGCAGCCAACCCCCCGGCAGGGATGGCTACCTTTATTCACCCCTCCACTTT. It encodes CASSQPPGRDGYLYSPLHF. The genes are TRBV3-1 and TRBJ1-6, with a possible D match to TRBD1 (5 bases). CDR1 and CDR2 (germline): LGHDT, YNNKEL (reference sequence). There are 19 residues in the CDR3. The V gene lost 2 bases and the J gene lost 8 bases, with 25 bases spanning the gap.

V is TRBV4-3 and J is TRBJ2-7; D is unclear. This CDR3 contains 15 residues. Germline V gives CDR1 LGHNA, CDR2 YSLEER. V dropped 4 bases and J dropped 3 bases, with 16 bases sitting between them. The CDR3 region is CASSLLPDANYEQYF. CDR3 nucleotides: TGCGCCAGCAGCCTGCTCCCGGACGCGAACTACGAGCAGTACTTC.